The entry below describes one T cell receptor (beta chain). The antigen remains unidentified. These data come from a study of T cells in Graves' hyperthyroidism and ophthalmopathy. Amplification yielded TCR beta CDR3 regions, with RNA transcripts as the source. The TCR CDR3 was amplified in a first-round RT-PCR using the HTBI primer set. TCRdb re-called the multiplex PCR reads through MiXCR, storing one row per CDR3 protein. The sample has about 520,000 distinct CDR3 sequences; roughly 20% are singletons. General observations from the study: Most thyroid clonotypes with frequency above 0.001 were detected in blood.

Investigators excluded patients with uncontrolled infection, other autoimmune disease, pregnancy or lactation. The sequence was collected from a man in his late teens or twenties with Graves' hyperthyroidism. The sequencing input was blood.

Written as DNA, the CDR3 is TGTGCCATTTCGGACAGGGGAGTCGACGAGCAGTACTTC. Residues: CAISDRGVDEQYF. V gene TRBV6-1 combines with J gene TRBJ2-7; 9 positions agree with TRBD1. V was clipped by 10 bases and J by 5 bases; unmatched bases: 9. Looked up from germline, CDR1 is MNHNS and CDR2 is SASEGT. CDR3 length: 13 residues.